This T cell receptor beta chain was documented in a study of CD8+CD57+ T cells in acquired aplastic anemia. Study-wide results and limits: Patients and controls turned out to have 25 to 30 CD8+ CDR3 sequences in common.

Sequencing involved patients with CD8+CD57+ cell expansion previously shown by flow cytometry. Each patient had severe acquired aplastic anemia. No patient had been given any therapy when blood was sampled. V gave up 4 bases and J gave up 4 bases; unmatched junction bases: 5. The CDR3 contains 14 residues. Genomic DNA templated the TCR beta VDJ and CDR3 profiling. TCRdb processed the reads anew with MiXCR; each CDR3 protein has one entry. The repertoire includes around 430,000 distinct CDR3 sequences, roughly 34% of them detected once, and around 0.82% sits in the top ten. This clonotype was picked up many times. Its antigen is unidentified.

The clonotype comes from a human donor with aplastic anemia. Sequences were obtained from sorted CD4+, CD8+, or CD8+CD57+ T cells (not recorded which) from PBMCs. The J gene is TRBJ1-2, the V gene TRBV12-3 or TRBV12-4; TRBD1 matches at 8 bases. The CDR3 region has the DNA TGTGCCAGCAGTTCAGGGGGCGCGGGCTATGGCTACACCTTC. Amino acid sequence: CASSSGGAGYGYTF.